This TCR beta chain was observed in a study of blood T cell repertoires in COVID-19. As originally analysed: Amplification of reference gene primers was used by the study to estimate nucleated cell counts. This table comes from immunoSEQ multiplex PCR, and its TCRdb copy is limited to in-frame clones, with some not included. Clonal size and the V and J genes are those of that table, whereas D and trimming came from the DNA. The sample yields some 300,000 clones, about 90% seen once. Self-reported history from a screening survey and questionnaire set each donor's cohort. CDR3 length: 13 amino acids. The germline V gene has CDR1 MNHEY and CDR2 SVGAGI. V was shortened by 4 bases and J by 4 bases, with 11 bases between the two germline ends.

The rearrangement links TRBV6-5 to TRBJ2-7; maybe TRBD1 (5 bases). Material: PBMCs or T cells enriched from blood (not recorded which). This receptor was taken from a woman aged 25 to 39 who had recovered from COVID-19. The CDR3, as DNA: TGTGCCAGCAGTTGGGGCCCGTTATACGAGCAGTACTTC. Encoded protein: CASSWGPLYEQYF.